The rows below give T cell receptor beta chains drawn from one sample of a study of T cells after yellow fever vaccination. One entry per CDR3 protein, called by TCRdb with MiXCR from the 5' RACE reads. The sample comprises 75,000 to 100,000 distinct CDR3 sequences, about 8.4% of which are singletons, and around a sixth rests with the top ten. This sample comprised CD8+ T cells not binding an NS4B(214-222) dextramer, sorted from PBMCs, obtained approximately 16 days after the first yellow fever vaccination. These receptors came from a man between 18 and 29 years old who received the YFV17D yellow fever vaccine. CDR3s include the opening cysteine and the closing phenylalanine or tryptophan. The order of the fields is D gene, J gene, clone size, V gene, CDR3 DNA, CDR3 protein. A D gene is named only where the DNA matches it firmly. Clone size is shown for a subset of rows, as once, few, many or a class of expanded clone.

d_call: NA
j_call: TRBJ2-1
clone_size: NA
v_call: TRBV3-1
cdr3_nt: TGTGCCAGCAGCCAAGATTTAAGGGGGTCGTACAATGAGCAGTTCTTC
cdr3_aa: CASSQDLRGSYNEQFF

d_call: NA
j_call: TRBJ2-1
clone_size: many
v_call: TRBV20-1
cdr3_nt: TGCAGTGCTAGACTAGTTAATGAGCAGTTCTTC
cdr3_aa: CSARLVNEQFF

d_call: NA
j_call: TRBJ2-1
clone_size: NA
v_call: TRBV6-1
cdr3_nt: TGTGCCAGCAGCCCACGGGGGTTAGGTGAGCAGTTCTTC
cdr3_aa: CASSPRGLGEQFF

d_call: NA
j_call: TRBJ2-2
clone_size: few
v_call: TRBV6-1
cdr3_nt: TGTGCCAGCAGTGAAGCTCGGGGGCCGGGGACCGGGGAGCTGTTTTTT
cdr3_aa: CASSEARGPGTGELFF

d_call: NA
j_call: TRBJ2-3
clone_size: NA
v_call: TRBV4-1
cdr3_nt: TGCCCCAGCAGCCGTACAGATACGCAGTATTTT
cdr3_aa: CPSSRTDTQYF

d_call: NA
j_call: TRBJ1-2
clone_size: once
v_call: TRBV12-3/TRBV12-4
cdr3_nt: TGTGCCAGCAGCTCAGGACAAAGAGGCTACACCTTC
cdr3_aa: CASSSGQRGYTF

d_call: TRBD2
j_call: TRBJ2-1
clone_size: few
v_call: TRBV4-3
cdr3_nt: TGCGCCAGCAGCCTTAGCGGGGGGGACTCCTACAATGAGCAGTTCTTC
cdr3_aa: CASSLSGGDSYNEQFF

d_call: NA
j_call: TRBJ1-1
clone_size: NA
v_call: TRBV4-1
cdr3_nt: TGCGCCAGCAGTCTTTCAGGGAGTCTGACTGAAGCTTTCTTT
cdr3_aa: CASSLSGSLTEAFF

d_call: NA
j_call: TRBJ2-2
clone_size: few
v_call: TRBV19
cdr3_nt: TGTGCCAGTAGTAGCCCCGGGACACCTTTCTCCGGGGAGCTGTTTTTT
cdr3_aa: CASSSPGTPFSGELFF

d_call: NA
j_call: TRBJ2-3
clone_size: few
v_call: TRBV27
cdr3_nt: TGTGCCAGCAGCCGACGGTCAGCAGTTTCCACAGATACGCAGTATTTT
cdr3_aa: CASSRRSAVSTDTQYF

d_call: NA
j_call: TRBJ1-2
clone_size: many
v_call: TRBV4-3
cdr3_nt: TGCGCCAGCAGCCAAGATCTTTGGGGGGGCGACTATGGCTACACCTTC
cdr3_aa: CASSQDLWGGDYGYTF

d_call: NA
j_call: TRBJ1-2
clone_size: NA
v_call: TRBV5-1
cdr3_nt: TGCGCCAGCAGCTTGGGCGACAGGAGAGCTAACTATGGCTACACCTTC
cdr3_aa: CASSLGDRRANYGYTF

d_call: NA
j_call: TRBJ1-5
clone_size: many
v_call: TRBV12-3/TRBV12-4
cdr3_nt: TGTGCCAGCAGTTTAGGAGGGCCGGCATCGCCCCAGCATTTT
cdr3_aa: CASSLGGPASPQHF

d_call: NA
j_call: TRBJ1-2
clone_size: once
v_call: TRBV6-1
cdr3_nt: TGTGCCAGCATCCTCGGGGGAGGCTACACCTTC
cdr3_aa: CASILGGGYTF

d_call: TRBD2
j_call: TRBJ2-1
clone_size: few
v_call: TRBV6-4
cdr3_nt: TGTGCCAGCAGACCCGGACTAGCGGGGGGGGCACACCCTTACAATGAGCAGTTCTTC
cdr3_aa: CASRPGLAGGAHPYNEQFF

d_call: TRBD1
j_call: TRBJ1-2
clone_size: few
v_call: TRBV20-1
cdr3_nt: TGCAGTGCCCTAGGCCGGGACAGCATCTATGGCTACACCTTC
cdr3_aa: CSALGRDSIYGYTF

d_call: TRBD2
j_call: TRBJ2-5
clone_size: many
v_call: TRBV12-3/TRBV12-4
cdr3_nt: TGTGCCAGCAGTCCACTAGCGGGGGGGGAGACCCAGTACTTC
cdr3_aa: CASSPLAGGETQYF

d_call: NA
j_call: TRBJ2-5
clone_size: few
v_call: TRBV11-2
cdr3_nt: TGTGCCAGCAGCTTCTTGCGGGATAGGACCCAGTACTTC
cdr3_aa: CASSFLRDRTQYF

d_call: TRBD1
j_call: TRBJ1-1
clone_size: few
v_call: TRBV4-2
cdr3_nt: TGTGCCAGCAGCCAAGATCCAGGGGGGATCATGAACACTGAAGCTTTCTTT
cdr3_aa: CASSQDPGGIMNTEAFF

d_call: NA
j_call: TRBJ2-2
clone_size: NA
v_call: TRBV7-6
cdr3_nt: NA
cdr3_aa: CASSPGGIVRFGELFF

d_call: NA
j_call: TRBJ1-1
clone_size: many
v_call: TRBV7-9
cdr3_nt: TGTGCCAGCAGAAATCGCCCGGGGGCGCGGACTGAAGCTTTCTTT
cdr3_aa: CASRNRPGARTEAFF

d_call: NA
j_call: TRBJ2-2
clone_size: few
v_call: TRBV10-3
cdr3_nt: TGTGCCATCAGTGAGTCTAACTCGTACACCGGGGAGCTGTTTTTT
cdr3_aa: CAISESNSYTGELFF

d_call: TRBD2
j_call: TRBJ2-1
clone_size: few
v_call: TRBV24-1
cdr3_nt: TGTGCCACCAACCGACTAGCGCCTCCGAGCTCCTACAATGAGCAGTTCTTC
cdr3_aa: CATNRLAPPSSYNEQFF

d_call: TRBD1
j_call: TRBJ2-6
clone_size: NA
v_call: TRBV7-2
cdr3_nt: TGTGCCAGCATCCCCGACAGGGCTGGGGCCAACGTCCTGACTTTC
cdr3_aa: CASIPDRAGANVLTF

d_call: TRBD2
j_call: TRBJ2-1
clone_size: many
v_call: TRBV6-2/TRBV6-3
cdr3_nt: TGTGCCAGCAGTTCCGGGGGGAGCTCCTACAATGAGCAGTTCTTC
cdr3_aa: CASSSGGSSYNEQFF

d_call: TRBD1
j_call: TRBJ1-1
clone_size: NA
v_call: TRBV4-2
cdr3_nt: TGTGCCAGCAGCCTGAAGACAGGGGACAACACTGAAGCTTTCTTT
cdr3_aa: CASSLKTGDNTEAFF

d_call: NA
j_call: TRBJ2-7
clone_size: NA
v_call: TRBV20-1
cdr3_nt: TGCAGTGTAGCCCCCCTATACAGGGAGGGCGACGAGCAGTACTTC
cdr3_aa: CSVAPLYREGDEQYF

d_call: NA
j_call: TRBJ2-7
clone_size: few
v_call: TRBV7-2
cdr3_nt: TGTGCCAGCAGCCCAACATCCTACGAGCAGTACTTC
cdr3_aa: CASSPTSYEQYF

d_call: NA
j_call: TRBJ2-2
clone_size: NA
v_call: TRBV4-2
cdr3_nt: TGTGCCAGCAGCCAAGGTACCCCTAGGCCGAACACCGGGGAGCTGTTTTTT
cdr3_aa: CASSQGTPRPNTGELFF

d_call: NA
j_call: TRBJ2-7
clone_size: NA
v_call: TRBV6-6
cdr3_nt: TGTGCCAGCGCCCATGTGGGGCCCTACGAGCAGTACTTC
cdr3_aa: CASAHVGPYEQYF

d_call: NA
j_call: TRBJ1-2
clone_size: NA
v_call: TRBV4-1
cdr3_nt: TGCGCCAGCAGCCCTCAATCCGGACTGAACTATGGCTACACCTTC
cdr3_aa: CASSPQSGLNYGYTF

d_call: TRBD1
j_call: TRBJ1-2
clone_size: few
v_call: TRBV10-2
cdr3_nt: TGCGCCAGCAGAGGGACAGGGGCTAACTATGGCTACACCTTC
cdr3_aa: CASRGTGANYGYTF

d_call: NA
j_call: TRBJ2-4
clone_size: NA
v_call: TRBV29-1
cdr3_nt: TGCAGCGTTGTAGGGACCGAAAACATTCAGTACTTC
cdr3_aa: CSVVGTENIQYF

d_call: NA
j_call: TRBJ2-2
clone_size: many
v_call: TRBV4-2
cdr3_nt: TGTGCCAGCAGCCAAGGACTGTTCGAGAGTTCCGGGGAGCTGTTTTTT
cdr3_aa: CASSQGLFESSGELFF

d_call: TRBD1
j_call: TRBJ2-3
clone_size: NA
v_call: TRBV18
cdr3_nt: TGTGCCAGCTCACCATTCACGACACAGGGGTCAGATACGCAGTATTTT
cdr3_aa: CASSPFTTQGSDTQYF

d_call: TRBD2
j_call: TRBJ2-2
clone_size: NA
v_call: TRBV12-3/TRBV12-4
cdr3_nt: TGTGCCAGCAGTTCCTCCCAGAGCGGGGAGCTGCTTTTT
cdr3_aa: CASSSSQSGELLF

d_call: TRBD1
j_call: TRBJ2-2
clone_size: many
v_call: TRBV4-1
cdr3_nt: TGCGCCAGCAGCCAAATGATGCAGGGGGCAGGGGAGCTGTTTTTT
cdr3_aa: CASSQMMQGAGELFF

d_call: NA
j_call: TRBJ1-5
clone_size: NA
v_call: TRBV2
cdr3_nt: TGTGCCAGCACGGCAGAAGGCAGATTGGATCAGCCCCAGCATTTT
cdr3_aa: CASTAEGRLDQPQHF

d_call: TRBD1
j_call: TRBJ2-3
clone_size: NA
v_call: TRBV7-9
cdr3_nt: TGTGCCAGCAGCCCGAGGACAGGGCCAGATACGCAGTATTTT
cdr3_aa: CASSPRTGPDTQYF

d_call: TRBD2
j_call: TRBJ2-3
clone_size: once
v_call: TRBV6-4
cdr3_nt: TGTGCCAGCAGTGAGGGACTAGCGGGGGGGCCAGATACGCAGTATTTT
cdr3_aa: CASSEGLAGGPDTQYF

d_call: NA
j_call: TRBJ2-2
clone_size: NA
v_call: TRBV7-7
cdr3_nt: TGTGCCAGCAGCCCCCGGAGGGAACCGAACACCGGGGAGCTGTTTTTT
cdr3_aa: CASSPRREPNTGELFF

d_call: TRBD1
j_call: TRBJ1-1
clone_size: few
v_call: TRBV7-6
cdr3_nt: TGTGCCAGCAGCTGGGGAAGCCGGACAGGGGAGGATATGAACACTGAAGCTTTCTTT
cdr3_aa: CASSWGSRTGEDMNTEAFF

d_call: NA
j_call: TRBJ2-1
clone_size: NA
v_call: TRBV27
cdr3_nt: TGTGCCAGCAGGGAGACAGGGCGGGGTGAGCAGTTCTTC
cdr3_aa: CASRETGRGEQFF

d_call: NA
j_call: TRBJ2-7
clone_size: NA
v_call: TRBV12-5
cdr3_nt: TGTGCTAGTGCTTCCTCTTACGAGCAGTACTTC
cdr3_aa: CASASSYEQYF

d_call: NA
j_call: TRBJ2-5
clone_size: few
v_call: TRBV11-2
cdr3_nt: TGTGCCAGCAGCTCGGAAGGGGGAGAGACCCAGTACTTC
cdr3_aa: CASSSEGGETQYF

d_call: NA
j_call: TRBJ2-4
clone_size: NA
v_call: TRBV6-1
cdr3_nt: TGTGCCAGCAGCAGTTACCCTACACTGGAACTAGCCAAAAACATTCAGTACTTC
cdr3_aa: CASSSYPTLELAKNIQYF

d_call: NA
j_call: TRBJ1-5
clone_size: many
v_call: TRBV4-2
cdr3_nt: TGTGCCAGCAGCCAAATCGTACAGGGATGGAGCAATCAGCCCCAGCATTTT
cdr3_aa: CASSQIVQGWSNQPQHF

d_call: NA
j_call: TRBJ2-5
clone_size: NA
v_call: TRBV7-6
cdr3_nt: TGTGCCAGCAGAGTGCAGCCCGGGGGCCAAGAGACCCAGTACTTC
cdr3_aa: CASRVQPGGQETQYF

d_call: NA
j_call: TRBJ1-4
clone_size: many
v_call: TRBV5-1
cdr3_nt: TGCGCCAGCAGCTTGGGTCCGTCGGGAGATGGGGAAAAACTGTTTTTT
cdr3_aa: CASSLGPSGDGEKLFF

d_call: NA
j_call: TRBJ2-2
clone_size: many
v_call: TRBV27
cdr3_nt: TGTGCCAGCAGTTTAGGGGTAACCGGGGAGCTGTTTTTT
cdr3_aa: CASSLGVTGELFF

d_call: NA
j_call: TRBJ2-5
clone_size: NA
v_call: TRBV20-1
cdr3_nt: TGCAGTGCGAATCAAGAAGAGACCCAGTACTTC
cdr3_aa: CSANQEETQYF

d_call: NA
j_call: TRBJ1-5
clone_size: few
v_call: TRBV21-1
cdr3_nt: TGTGCCAGCAGCATCGACCCCAATAGCAATCAGCCCCAGCATTTT
cdr3_aa: CASSIDPNSNQPQHF

d_call: NA
j_call: TRBJ2-7
clone_size: few
v_call: TRBV7-6
cdr3_nt: TGTGCCAGCAGCTTAAAGGGGTCCGAGCAGTACTTC
cdr3_aa: CASSLKGSEQYF

d_call: NA
j_call: TRBJ1-1
clone_size: few
v_call: TRBV9
cdr3_nt: TGTGCCAGCAGCGTAGAATTGGACACTGAAGCTTTCTTT
cdr3_aa: CASSVELDTEAFF